This TCR beta chain came from a study of blood T cell repertoires in COVID-19 (dated by TCRdb to 2018 to 2020). In terms of the full investigation: The collaborator samples originated in the United States, Italy and Spain and spanned the acute and convalescent phases of COVID-19. The dataset comprised deeply sampled blood TCRbeta repertoires from subjects exposed to, actively infected with, or recovered from COVID-19. A freely available public database, intended as a resource for researchers studying the immune response to SARS-CoV-2, is where the repertoires were released. Where available, HLA class I and class II types were taken from metadata supplied by the sample provider and were not determined by assay-based typing. A de-identified subject ID, COVID-19 status, age in years and sex were almost always included in the sample metadata. The samples were drawn from the first 160 participants of the ongoing ImmuneRACE study and from 1,254 subjects provided by 6 global collaborators. The material from the prospective study consisted of cDNA or gDNA derived from T cells, B-cell-depleted T cells, or PBMCs.

TCRbeta CDR3 regions were amplified from genomic DNA by means of the immunoSEQ Assay, a bias-controlled multiplex PCR. The authors processed their data as follows. Nucleated cell counts per sample were estimated from amplification of reference gene primers within the assay. Sequence reads were collapsed and filtered to measure the absolute abundance of every unique TCRbeta CDR3 rearrangement. For each sample, productive Simpson clonality was calculated by taking the square root of Simpson's diversity index across productive rearrangements. This immuneACCESS table, as held by TCRdb, lists in-frame sequences with V and J called but not all clones. Of the missing ones, under half trace to an unresolved V gene in checked studies; the others have no known cause. The V and J calls and clone size come from that table; D and trimming were worked out from the DNA. Within this sample are around 58,000 clones, with 75% to 90% of them counted one time only. The ten largest account for around 5.2% of the sample.

Taken from cysteine to phenylalanine, the CDR3 has 16 residues. Left in the record is the CDR3 DNA by itself, 48 bases read in frame from the first base. Germline trimming amounts to 5 bases on V and 1 base on J, with 7 as the count of junction bases outside the gene matches. According to the germline V gene, CDR1 reads LGHNA and CDR2 reads YNFKEQ. The full study reports these points: The quantity of clinical and demographic metadata differed by source and by participant and was supplied without curation.

The collaborating institutions used their own protocols to collect whole blood in K2EDTA tubes. For TCRbeta analysis, collaborators shipped samples in one of three forms: frozen whole blood, isolated PBMCs, or DNA extracted from either of those sample types. This clone was counted only a few times. This clone's antigen is unknown. Base-call qualities are not available, and no considerably larger clone is one nucleotide away. The TCR was taken from a human donor in a cohort sampled during active COVID-19. Sequencing used peripheral blood. The V gene is TRBV4-2 and the J gene is TRBJ2-2; 7 central nucleotides agree with TRBD1. The sequenced DNA: TGTGCCAGCAGCGGATCCGGGACAGAGAACACCGGGGAGCTGTTTTTT. Its protein is CASSGSGTENTGELFF.